The present entry profiles one TCR beta chain with its context. The target antigen is unknown. Together with a sample-barcoded 5' primer, a J-beta primer mix was included in a second PCR lasting about 7 to 12 cycles. No fewer than 3 million CDR3-containing paired-end reads came from each sample. TCRdb itself ran the 5' RACE reads through MiXCR, one entry per CDR3 protein. The sample shows 700,000 to 950,000 distinct CDR3 sequences, nearly 60% of them seen only once. This record belongs to a study of blood T cells in healthy people across ages. General study results and limits: More naive CD4+ cells and higher diversity were found in long-lived than in aged donors. Diversity estimates drawn from one million T cells were deemed underestimates.

The sequenced sample was blood. The receptor was derived from a man aged 25 to 45 in good health.

Here the CDR3 DNA reads TGTGCCAGCAGTAGCTTTGGGACAGTAAACTATGGCTACACCTTC. As protein: CASSSFGTVNYGYTF. The chain joins TRBV28 to TRBJ1-2; 7 nucleotides line up with TRBD1. Per the germline V gene, CDR1 is MDHEN and CDR2 is SYDVKM. The length of the CDR3 is 15 residues. With V trimmed by 5 bases and J by 2 bases, 8 bases remained unmatched.